Following are 21 T cell receptor beta chains from one sample sequenced in a study of cytomegalovirus exposure and HLA in healthy donors. The study ran its PCR with 60 Vbeta and 13 Jbeta primers. Repertoires were generated with immunoSEQ multiplex PCR, while TCRdb's copy carries only in-frame clones and drops some. The data contain some 150,000 clones, about two thirds of them singletons. Specimen: PBMCs. Receptors originate from a woman aged 55-75 years in good health and CMV-seropositive.

CDR3 protein: CASSEDRNTEAFF. The DNA of the CDR3 is TGTGCCAGCAGTGAGGACAGGAACACTGAAGCTTTCTTT. The genes are TRBV6-4 and TRBJ1-1, with D possibly being TRBD1 (6 bases). Germline CDR1 reads MRHNA; CDR2 reads SNTAGT. The CDR3 contains 13 residues. V was shortened by 3 bases and J by 1 base, with 6 bases between the two germline ends.

The chain employs TRBV19 and TRBJ2-7, with 9 bases aligning to TRBD1. After removal of 6 bases from V and 4 bases from J, the junction contained 4 bases not matched to a gene. The CDR3 spans 13 residues. Germline V gives CDR1 LNHDA, CDR2 SQIVND (reference sequence). In DNA, the CDR3 is TGTGCCAGTAGGGGGACAGGGCTATACGAGCAGTACTTC. Translated: CASRGTGLYEQYF.

The rearrangement joins TRBV28 to TRBJ2-7; 10 bases map to TRBD1. Germline lookup yields CDR1 MDHEN and CDR2 SYDVKM. The V segment lost 4 bases and the J segment 0 bases; nucleotides outside the gene matches: 6. The CDR3 has 16 residues. CDR3 in DNA: TGTGCCAGCAGTTCCTCGACAGGGGGCCCCTCCTACGAGCAGTACTTC. It is translated as CASSSSTGGPSYEQYF.

The chain recombines TRBV4-2 with TRBJ1-2, with unresolved D. Looked up from germline, CDR1 is LGHNA and CDR2 is YNFKEQ. Trimming cost V 3 bases and J 8 bases, with 10 bases left between them. The CDR3 extends over 12 amino acids. CDR3 sequence reads: CASSQPQVGYTF. The CDR3 DNA is TGTGCCAGCAGCCAGCCTCAGGTAGGCTACACCTTC.

The V gene is TRBV5-1, the J gene TRBJ2-5; 8 bases fit TRBD2. Germline V lookup: CDR1 SGHRS, CDR2 YFSETQ. After removal of 0 bases from V and 3 bases from J, the junction contained 4 bases not matched to a gene. This CDR3 spans 15 amino acids. The CDR3 nucleotides are TGCGCCAGCAGCTTGGCGGGAGGGACGGAAGAGACCCAGTACTTC. Its translation: CASSLAGGTEETQYF.

The chain combines TRBV9 with TRBJ1-6, with D perhaps matching TRBD1 (5 bases). Germline values: CDR1 SGDLS, CDR2 YYNGEE. V shed 4 bases and J shed 0 bases, with 11 bases lying between them. The CDR3 has 16 amino acids. This chain's CDR3 is CASSFTDSSYNSPLHF. The CDR3 DNA follows: TGTGCCAGCAGCTTTACCGACAGCTCCTATAATTCACCCCTCCACTTT. The variable domain in full, with the rest retrieved from reference TRBV9 and TRBJ1-6, is DSGVTQTPKHLITATGQRVTLRCSPRSGDLSVYWYQQSLDQGLQFLIQYYNGEERAKGNILERFSAQQFPDLHSELNLSSLELGDSALYFCASSFTDSSYNSPLHFGNGTRLTVT.

The rearrangement joins TRBV2 to TRBJ2-1; D is perhaps TRBD1 (6 bases). This CDR3 has 15 amino acids. Germline assignment: CDR1 SNHLY and CDR2 FYNNEI. V lost 9 bases, J lost 5 bases, and 20 bases lay in between. CDR3 sequence reads: CASKRGRGENNEQFF. CDR3 nucleotides: TGTGCCAGTAAAAGGGGCAGGGGAGAAAACAATGAGCAGTTCTTC.

J is TRBJ2-5 and V is TRBV9; 8 positions match TRBD1. The length of the CDR3 is 15 residues. Germline V CDR1 and CDR2: SGDLS, YYNGEE. Trimming took 0 bases from V and 3 from J; bases not matched to a gene: 4. Here the CDR3 reads CASSVVAGGEETQYF. Written as DNA, the CDR3 is TGTGCCAGCAGCGTAGTGGCAGGGGGCGAAGAGACCCAGTACTTC.

The V call is TRBV5-1, the J call TRBJ2-1; 9 bases agree with TRBD2. V shed 6 bases, J shed 8 bases, and the junction held 9 bases outside the gene matches. Germline CDR1 SGHRS, CDR2 YFSETQ. This CDR3 has 14 amino acids. CDR3 coding DNA: TGCGCCAGCACCAATGGCGCTAGCGGGGATGAGCAGTTCTTC. Protein product: CASTNGASGDEQFF.

The genes are TRBV28 and TRBJ1-5, with D hard to call. The CDR3 extends over 16 amino acids. V gave up 7 bases and J gave up 5 bases, with 21 bases separating them. The germline CDR1 and CDR2 sequences are MDHEN and SYDVKM. In DNA, the CDR3 is TGTGCCAGCAAGTGGGCCGGGGTGGCCGGGGATCAGCCCCAGCATTTT. It is translated as CASKWAGVAGDQPQHF.

The chain recombines TRBV19 with TRBJ2-3; the D is unclear. V gave up 5 bases and J gave up 2 bases, with 11 bases separating them. The CDR3 runs 14 residues. The germline CDR1 and CDR2 sequences are LNHDA and SQIVND (reference sequence). CDR3 sequence reads: CASSPGLSTDTQYF. CDR3 nucleotide sequence: TGTGCCAGTAGTCCCGGTTTATCCACAGATACGCAGTATTTT. Drawing the rest from reference TRBV19 and TRBJ2-3, the complete variable domain is DGGITQSPKYLFRKEGQNVTLSCEQNLNHDAMYWYRQDPGQGLRLIYYSQIVNDFQKGDIAEGYSVSREKKESFPLTVTSAQKNPTAFYLCASSPGLSTDTQYFGPGTRLTVL.

The V and J genes are TRBV6-5 and TRBJ1-1; possibly TRBD1 for D (5 bases). The CDR3 covers 13 residues. The V and J ends lost 5 bases and 4 bases respectively, with 11 bases between them. Germline V gives CDR1 MNHEY, CDR2 SVGAGI. CDR3 residues: CASSDGGGTEAFF. CDR3 sequence (DNA): TGTGCCAGCAGTGATGGGGGGGGCACTGAAGCTTTCTTT.

This chain connects TRBV4-2 to TRBJ2-1; 9 bases are shared with TRBD2. Unmatched junction bases numbered 9, after V lost 0 bases and J lost 9 bases. The CDR3 consists of 16 residues. The germline CDR1 and CDR2 sequences are LGHNA and YNFKEQ. CDR3 sequence reads: CASSQEEIAGVGEQFF. CDR3 DNA sequence: TGTGCCAGCAGCCAAGAGGAGATAGCGGGAGTAGGTGAGCAGTTCTTC.

The chain joins TRBV6-1 to TRBJ1-2, with 11 bases fitting TRBD1. Germline V gene lookup returns CDR1 MNHNS and CDR2 SASEGT. The CDR3 has 12 amino acids. The trim removed 8 bases at V and 6 bases at J, leaving 2 bases unmatched. In nucleotides, the CDR3 is TGTGCCAGCCTGGACAGGGGGCATGGCTACACCTTC. This sequence encodes CASLDRGHGYTF.

This CDR3 is CASSPVSQGLSYEQYF. CDR3 nucleotide sequence: TGCGCCAGCAGCCCCGTGTCCCAGGGCCTCTCCTACGAGCAGTACTTC. The chain combines TRBV4-1 with TRBJ2-7; D is perhaps TRBD1 (5 bases). Germline V gives CDR1 MGHRA, CDR2 YSYEKL. The CDR3 has 16 amino acids. Between the trimmed V and J ends, which lost 4 bases and 0 bases, there was a span of 16 bases.

The chain has TRBV18 and TRBJ1-1; possibly TRBD1 for D (6 bases). Trimming took 1 base from V and 4 from J, leaving 10 bases between them. This CDR3 contains 14 residues. The germline V gene has CDR1 KGHSH and CDR2 LQKENI. DNA for the CDR3: TGTGCCAGCTCACCACAGGGGGGGGGCACTGAAGCTTTCTTT. Translated, it gives CASSPQGGGTEAFF.

This clone was observed a few times. The chain uses TRBV28 and TRBJ2-1; TRBD2 agrees at 7 bases. V lost 6 bases and J lost 2; bases outside the gene matches: 7. From germline, CDR1 is MDHEN and CDR2 SYDVKM. This CDR3 spans 15 amino acids. The DNA of the CDR3 is TGTGCCAGCAGCCTCCCCGGGACTACCTACAATGAGCAGTTCTTC. Protein product: CASSLPGTTYNEQFF.

Only one count was recorded for this clone. V gene TRBV6-5 combines with J gene TRBJ1-1, with D possibly matching TRBD1 (5 bases). Germline CDR1 and CDR2: MNHEY and SVGAGI. The CDR3 has 14 residues. The V gene lost 6 bases and the J gene lost 3 bases, with 14 bases spanning the gap. The CDR3 protein is CASSTSGGYTEAFF. The CDR3 region has the DNA TGTGCCAGCAGCACCAGCGGGGGTTACACTGAAGCTTTCTTT.

The genes are TRBV7-3 and TRBJ2-7; a weak D match, TRBD2 (6 bases). This CDR3 comprises 14 residues. Germline CDR1 SGHTA, CDR2 FQGTGA. V lost 8 bases, J lost 5 bases, and 19 bases lay in between. CDR3 region: CASSPGDQVDEQYF. Written as DNA, the CDR3 is TGTGCCAGCTCCCCGGGAGACCAGGTGGACGAGCAGTACTTC.

A few counts support this clone. This rearrangement joins TRBV4-2 to TRBJ2-1, with 7 bases fitting TRBD2. The J segment lost 4 bases and the V segment lost 4 bases, leaving 10 bases of the junction unmatched. This CDR3 comprises 16 residues. CDR1 is LGHNA, CDR2 YNFKEQ, per germline. The CDR3 coding sequence is TGTGCCAGCAGCCCGTCGGGGAGCGGGAAGTACAATGAGCAGTTCTTC. Protein sequence: CASSPSGSGKYNEQFF.

The chain recombines TRBV6-1 with TRBJ1-3, with D tentatively TRBD1 (5 bases). Trimming took 11 bases from V and 1 from J, leaving 9 bases between them. Germline CDR1 MNHNS, CDR2 SASEGT. The CDR3 runs to 12 residues. CDR3 coding DNA: TGTGCCTCAGGGATATCTGGAAACACCATATATTTT. Its translation: CASGISGNTIYF.